The 5 T cell receptor beta chains presented below share a single source sample, sequenced in a study of shared clonotypes between healthy human individuals. CD45RO-negative cells were positively selected for CCR7, leaving out terminally differentiated effector memory CD45RA+ cells. Sequencing was performed with immunoSEQ multiplex PCR; in TCRdb, only in-frame clones are kept and a portion is missing. Among about 820,000 clones listed, approximately 92% were seen once. Sequenced material: naive CD8+ T cells sorted from blood. Receptor source: a young man in good health.

This clone was counted a single time. V gene TRBV15 combines with J gene TRBJ2-7; the D gene is possibly TRBD1 (7 bases). CDR1 is LNHNV and CDR2 is YYDKDF in the germline V gene (reference sequence). V dropped 1 base and J dropped 4 bases, with 14 bases sitting between them. The CDR3 is 15 residues long. CDR3 sequence reads: CATSRVKQGTYEQYF. DNA of the CDR3: TGTGCCACCAGCAGAGTTAAACAGGGGACTTACGAGCAGTACTTC.

This chain uses TRBV11-2 with TRBJ2-7; 10 bases line up with TRBD2. The CDR3 is 13 amino acids. Trimming removed 4 bases from V and 7 bases from J; junction bases left unmatched: 4. Germline V gene sequence: CDR1 SGHAT, CDR2 FQNNGV. The CDR3 protein is CASSSGLAEEQYF. CDR3 DNA: TGTGCCAGCAGCTCCGGACTAGCGGAGGAGCAGTACTTC.

The chain has TRBV4-3 and TRBJ2-1; 15 nucleotides agree with TRBD2. CDR1 and CDR2 (germline): LGHNA, YSLEER. The CDR3 contains 16 residues. The ends lost 3 bases at V and 10 bases at J; junction bases unmatched: 7. The CDR3: CASSQGLAGGLREQFF. CDR3 DNA sequence: TGCGCCAGCAGCCAGGGACTAGCGGGGGGACTTAGGGAGCAGTTCTTC.

The rearrangement uses TRBV29-1 and TRBJ2-5, with D possibly matching TRBD1 (5 bases). The germline V and J ends were trimmed by 5 bases and 3 bases, with 7 bases remaining between them. Germline-derived CDR1 and CDR2 are SQVTM and ANQGSEA. The CDR3 has 11 residues. CDR3 residues: CSVPREETQYF. The CDR3 region has the DNA TGCAGCGTTCCCAGGGAAGAGACCCAGTACTTC. Filled out from reference TRBV29-1 and TRBJ2-5, the complete variable domain reads SAVISQKPSRDICQRGTSLTIQCQVDSQVTMMFWYRQQPGQSLTLIATANQGSEATYESGFVIDKFPISRPNLTFSTLTVSNMSPEDSSIYLCSVPREETQYFGPGTRLLVL.

V gene TRBV2 combines with J gene TRBJ2-7; D unclear. V was pared by 3 bases and J by 1 base, with 10 bases between. Germline V gene data show CDR1 as SNHLY and CDR2 as FYNNEI. This CDR3 is 14 amino acids long. CDR3 region: CASSERLVSYEQYF. DNA for the CDR3: TGTGCCAGCAGTGAGAGACTCGTATCCTACGAGCAGTACTTC. Based on the CDR3 plus reference TRBV2 and TRBJ2-7, the full variable domain is EPEVTQTPSHQVTQMGQEVILRCVPISNHLYFYWYRQILGQKVEFLVSFYNNEISEKSEIFDDQFSVERPDGSNFTLKIRSTKLEDSAMYFCASSERLVSYEQYFGPGTRLTVT.